The 17 T cell receptor beta chains below all came from one sample that was sequenced in a study of blood T cell repertoires in COVID-19. Some clones are missing from TCRdb's copy, which holds only in-frame ones; the method was immunoSEQ multiplex PCR. The data hold about 180,000 clones, with about 85% observed a single time. The sample was PBMCs or T cells enriched from blood (not recorded which). The receptors here all came from a man aged 35 to 55 who had recovered from COVID-19.

Worth noting for this clone: The sample contains more than one DNA sequence encoding this CDR3. V and J are TRBV19 and TRBJ1-5; 8 bases are shared with TRBD1. Germline CDR1 and CDR2: LNHDA and SQIVND (reference sequence). With 4 bases clipped from V and 7 bases from J, the junction kept 6 bases outside the gene matches. The CDR3 loop spans 14 amino acids. CDR3 coding DNA: TGTGCCAGTAGTACCACAGGGGGAGGACAGCCCCAGCATTTT. It specifies CASSTTGGGQPQHF.

V is TRBV5-4 and J is TRBJ1-1, with 9 bases that match TRBD1. V was clipped by 3 bases and J by 5 bases; unmatched bases: 11. The CDR3 is 16 amino acids. CDR1 is SGHNT, CDR2 YYREEE, per germline (reference sequence). The CDR3: CASSSWVTGGDTEAFF. The CDR3 DNA reads as TGTGCCAGCAGCTCGTGGGTGACAGGGGGGGATACTGAAGCTTTCTTT.

This CDR3 reads CASSFNTPNTEAFF. The DNA for the CDR3 is TGTGCCAGCAGCTTTAACACCCCAAACACTGAAGCTTTCTTT. The V call is TRBV7-9, the J call TRBJ1-1, with D unresolved. V was clipped by 3 bases and J by 2 bases, with 10 bases between them. The CDR3 covers 14 residues. CDR1 and CDR2 (germline): SEHNR, FQNEAQ (reference sequence).

This chain joins TRBV7-9 and TRBJ1-1, with unresolved D. Germline V gives CDR1 SEHNR, CDR2 FQNEAQ (reference sequence). This CDR3 has 15 residues. V lost 4 bases to trimming and J lost 1 base, with 13 bases between them. The chain's CDR3 is CASSSAQTPNTEAFF. CDR3 bases: TGTGCCAGCAGCTCTGCCCAGACACCGAACACTGAAGCTTTCTTT.

The V gene is TRBV30, the J gene TRBJ1-1, with unresolved D. The V gene's germline CDR1 is GTSNPN and CDR2 SVGIG (reference sequence). V was shortened by 3 bases and J by 10 bases, with 15 bases between the two germline ends. This CDR3 comprises 12 residues. CDR3 in DNA: TGTGCCTGGAGAAAGGGAGGGCGTAGAGCTTTCTTT. Its protein product is CAWRKGGRRAFF.

V usage is TRBV5-1 and J usage is TRBJ2-5; 8 positions match TRBD1. The CDR3 has 17 amino acids. J gave up 3 bases and V 4 bases, and 14 bases lay outside the gene matches. Germline CDR1 SGHRS, CDR2 YFSETQ. CDR3: CASSRQPSDREKETQYF. CDR3 sequence (DNA): TGCGCCAGCAGCCGGCAGCCGTCGGACAGGGAAAAAGAGACCCAGTACTTC.

V and J are TRBV11-2 and TRBJ2-7; D gene unclear. Germline V gene sequence: CDR1 SGHAT, CDR2 FQNNGV. Between the trimmed V and J ends, which lost 0 bases and 7 bases, there was a span of 13 bases. The CDR3 runs to 14 residues. CDR3 in DNA: TGTGCCAGCAGCTTAGATATAACGAGCTGGGAGCAGTACTTC. Its protein product is CASSLDITSWEQYF.

V is TRBV15 and J is TRBJ1-2; D is possibly TRBD1 (6 bases). The germline V and J ends were trimmed by 1 base and 0 bases, with 12 bases remaining between them. The CDR3 is made up of 16 amino acids. The germline V gene encodes CDR1 LNHNV and CDR2 YYDKDF (reference sequence). The CDR3 region has the DNA TGTGCCACCAGCAGAGCGTCAGGGGTTACTAACTATGGCTACACCTTC. Translation: CATSRASGVTNYGYTF.

This chain links TRBV6-4 with TRBJ2-1, with a possible D match to TRBD2 (5 bases). The CDR3 spans 14 residues. Germline V gene data show CDR1 as MRHNA and CDR2 as SNTAGT. V lost 0 bases and J lost 6, with 9 bases in between. The CDR3: CASSDSSSPNEQFF. DNA of the CDR3: TGTGCCAGCAGTGACTCGTCTAGCCCCAATGAGCAGTTCTTC.

The V call is TRBV19, the J call TRBJ1-2; D is perhaps TRBD1 (6 bases). Trimming removed 3 bases from V and 4 bases from J, with 15 bases in between. Germline V gene data show CDR1 as LNHDA and CDR2 as SQIVND (reference sequence). The CDR3 spans 15 residues. CDR3 residues: CASSIRWDTPYGYTF. CDR3 sequence (DNA): TGTGCCAGTAGTATTCGTTGGGACACTCCCTATGGCTACACCTTC.

The rearrangement joins TRBV6-5 to TRBJ1-1, with D possibly being TRBD1 (6 bases). In germline, CDR1 is MNHEY, CDR2 SVGAGI. V shed 7 bases and J shed 4 bases, with 16 bases lying between them. The CDR3 length is 14 residues. CDR3 residues: CASITRGHTTEAFF. CDR3 DNA: TGTGCCAGCATCACCAGGGGACACACCACTGAAGCTTTCTTT.

The chain is built from TRBV9 and TRBJ1-4, with a possible D match to TRBD1 (6 bases). The germline V and J ends were trimmed by 3 bases and 7 bases, with 19 bases remaining between them. CDR1 is SGDLS and CDR2 is YYNGEE in the germline V gene. CDR3 size: 16 residues. CDR3 loop: CASSGAGTPEPEKLFF. The DNA for the CDR3 is TGTGCCAGCAGCGGAGCCGGGACACCGGAGCCTGAAAAACTGTTTTTT.

There are a few counts of this clone. V gene TRBV10-3 combines with J gene TRBJ1-1; D perhaps matches TRBD1 (6 bases). The CDR3 consists of 15 residues. Germline V gives CDR1 ENHRY, CDR2 SYGVKD. The V end lost 5 bases, the J end lost 0 bases, and 13 bases lay between the germline ends. The CDR3 DNA reads TGTGCCATCAGTAGGGGGACAACCCTGAACACTGAAGCTTTCTTT. Protein: CAISRGTTLNTEAFF.

J is TRBJ2-3 and V is TRBV30; 10 nucleotides agree with TRBD1. The CDR3 length is 13 residues. The germline gives CDR1 GTSNPN, CDR2 SVGIG (reference sequence). Trimming removed 2 bases from V and 6 bases from J; junction bases left unmatched: 2. CDR3 in DNA: TGTGCCTGGAGTTGGGACAGGGGTGATACGCAGTATTTT. It codes for CAWSWDRGDTQYF.

The chain combines TRBV14 with TRBJ1-2; D may be TRBD1 (5 bases). Germline lookup yields CDR1 SGHDN and CDR2 FVKESK. This CDR3 is 13 amino acids long. V lost 4 bases and J 8 bases, leaving 14 bases between the germline ends. The CDR3 sequence is CASSRNGGSGYTF. The CDR3, as DNA: TGTGCCAGCAGCCGCAACGGGGGTAGCGGCTACACCTTC.

This clone was counted a single time. The V call is TRBV30, the J call TRBJ1-2, with 8 positions matching TRBD1. Trimming removed 7 bases from V and 4 bases from J; junction bases left unmatched: 20. Germline-derived CDR1 and CDR2 are GTSNPN and SVGIG (reference sequence). The CDR3 sequence is 17 residues long. Here the CDR3 DNA reads TGTGCCTCTACAAACGGGCAGGGGGCTGTTCGGGGCTATGGCTACACCTTC. Translated, it gives CASTNGQGAVRGYGYTF.

This chain uses TRBV3-1 (or the pseudogene TRBV3-2) with TRBJ2-3, with TRBD2 identical over 9 bases. The CDR3 contains 15 residues. Germline assignment: CDR1 LGHDT and CDR2 YNNKEL (reference sequence). V shed 1 base and J 1 base; nucleotides not matched to a gene: 0. CDR3 coding DNA: TGTGCCAGCAGCCAAGTAGCGGGGGGCACAGATACGCAGTATTTT. Protein product: CASSQVAGGTDTQYF.